This T cell receptor beta chain was documented in a study of blood T cell repertoires in COVID-19. Study summary: Acute and convalescent COVID-19 specimens originated in the United States, Italy and Spain. PBMCs, B-cell-depleted T cells, or T cells were the source of the cDNA or gDNA that made up the material.

Original data processing: Reference gene primers were amplified, and this amplification served to estimate nucleated cell counts. Profiling relied on immunoSEQ multiplex PCR, and the TCRdb table lists in-frame clones only, not all of them. For V, J and clone size, that table is used; D and trimming come from the DNA. The table shows around 260,000 clones, with approximately 90% occurring only once. With 8 bases clipped from V and 7 bases from J, the junction kept 8 bases outside the gene matches. Germline values: CDR1 MNHEY, CDR2 SMNVEV (reference sequence). The CDR3 length is 14 residues. Patients at the Seattle site were enrolled during active infection and followed longitudinally.

The TCR was taken from a woman aged 25 to 39 with COVID-19, enrolled during active disease. Material for sequencing was peripheral blood. The gene calls are TRBV27 and TRBJ1-4; 9 bases line up with TRBD1. CDR3 loop: CASGPGTGLEKLFF. CDR3 nucleotides: TGTGCCAGCGGACCCGGGACAGGGCTTGAAAAACTGTTTTTT.